What follows describes a single T cell receptor beta chain. The data belong to a study of T cell changes during pregnancy in multiple sclerosis. Sequencing was performed with immunoSEQ multiplex PCR; in TCRdb, only in-frame clones are kept and a portion is missing. Among about 68,000 clones, about nine tenths were seen once, and the ten largest hold 1.5%. From germline, CDR1 is SGHTA and CDR2 FQGNSA. The CDR3 has 13 amino acids. With 2 bases removed from V and 3 bases from J, the gap between germline ends came to 8 bases. The sequence was collected from a female donor with multiple sclerosis, enrolled in a pregnancy study. Source: peripheral blood, taken in the third trimester of pregnancy. This chain connects TRBV7-2 to TRBJ2-7; D gene unclear. The CDR3 is CASSLNSLYEQYF. The CDR3 bases are TGTGCCAGCAGCTTAAATTCCCTCTACGAGCAGTACTTC. Full variable domain (remainder filled in from reference TRBV7-2 and TRBJ2-7): GAGVSQSPSNKVTEKGKDVELRCDPISGHTALYWYRQSLGQGLEFLIYFQGNSAPDKSGLPSDRFSAERTGGSVSTLTIQRTQQEDSAVYLCASSLNSLYEQYFGPGTRLTVT.